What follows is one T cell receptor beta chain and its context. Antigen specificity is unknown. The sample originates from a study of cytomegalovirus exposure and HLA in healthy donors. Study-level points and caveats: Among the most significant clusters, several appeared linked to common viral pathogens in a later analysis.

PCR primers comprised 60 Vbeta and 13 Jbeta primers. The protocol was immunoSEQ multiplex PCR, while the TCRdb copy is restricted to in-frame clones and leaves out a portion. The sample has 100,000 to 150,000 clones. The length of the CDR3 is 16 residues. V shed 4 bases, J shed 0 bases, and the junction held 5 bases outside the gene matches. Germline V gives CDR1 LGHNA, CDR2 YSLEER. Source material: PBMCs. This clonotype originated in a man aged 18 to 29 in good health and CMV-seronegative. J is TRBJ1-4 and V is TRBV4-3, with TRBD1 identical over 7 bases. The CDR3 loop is CASSPDTGATNEKLFF. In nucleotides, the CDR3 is TGCGCCAGCAGCCCCGACACAGGGGCAACTAATGAAAAACTGTTTTTT.